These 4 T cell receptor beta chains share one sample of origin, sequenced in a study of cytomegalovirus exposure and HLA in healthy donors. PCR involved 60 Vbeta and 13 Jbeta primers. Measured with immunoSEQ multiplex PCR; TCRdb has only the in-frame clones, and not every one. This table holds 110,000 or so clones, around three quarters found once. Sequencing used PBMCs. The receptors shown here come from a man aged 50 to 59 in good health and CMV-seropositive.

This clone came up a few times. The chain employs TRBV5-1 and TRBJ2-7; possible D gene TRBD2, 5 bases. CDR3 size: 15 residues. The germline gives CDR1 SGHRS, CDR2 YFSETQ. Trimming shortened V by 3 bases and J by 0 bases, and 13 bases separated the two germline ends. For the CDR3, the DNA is TGCGCCAGCAGCTCGAGTTCGGGGAGCTCCTACGAGCAGTACTTC. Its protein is CASSSSSGSSYEQYF.

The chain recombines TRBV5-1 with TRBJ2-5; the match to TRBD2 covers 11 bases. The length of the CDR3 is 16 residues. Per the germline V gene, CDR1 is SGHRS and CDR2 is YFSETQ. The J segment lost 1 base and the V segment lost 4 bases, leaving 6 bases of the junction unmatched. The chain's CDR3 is CASSAVLAGGQETQYF. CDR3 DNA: TGCGCCAGCAGCGCGGTCCTAGCGGGGGGCCAAGAGACCCAGTACTTC.

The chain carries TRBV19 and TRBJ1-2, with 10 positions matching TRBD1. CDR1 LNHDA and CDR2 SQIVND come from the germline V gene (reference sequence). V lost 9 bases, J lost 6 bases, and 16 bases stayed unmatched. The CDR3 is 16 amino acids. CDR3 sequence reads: CASIDGARQGADGYTF. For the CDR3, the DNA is TGTGCCAGCATCGATGGGGCACGACAGGGGGCGGATGGCTACACCTTC. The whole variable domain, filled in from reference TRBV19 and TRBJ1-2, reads DGGITQSPKYLFRKEGQNVTLSCEQNLNHDAMYWYRQDPGQGLRLIYYSQIVNDFQKGDIAEGYSVSREKKESFPLTVTSAQKNPTAFYLCASIDGARQGADGYTFGSGTRLTVV.

The CDR3 sequence is CASRPDKPNYGYTF. CDR3 DNA sequence: TGTGCCAGCAGACCCGACAAGCCAAACTATGGCTACACCTTC. The V call is TRBV28, the J call TRBJ1-2; D ambiguous. Trimming left V 6 bases short and J 2 bases short, with 13 bases between. In germline, CDR1 is MDHEN, CDR2 SYDVKM. CDR3 length: 14 amino acids.